This T cell receptor beta chain was sequenced for a study of T-cell memory formation after mild COVID-19. One entry per CDR3 protein, called by TCRdb with MiXCR from the 5' RACE reads. The data hold 120,000 to 150,000 distinct CDR3 sequences, with about 19% observed a single time. In this sample, this clonotype turned up a few times. V gave up 5 bases and J gave up 2 bases, with 13 bases separating them. Germline V lookup: CDR1 SGHTA, CDR2 FQGNSA. This CDR3 has 15 amino acids. The source material was PBMCs or a T cell subset sorted from them (not recorded which). The receptor was derived from an adult woman who had mild COVID-19 (a few samples of this study predate the infection). Cell type and time point are not known. J is TRBJ2-1 and V is TRBV7-2; D is uncertain. CDR3 DNA sequence: TGTGCCAGCAGCCCCAGGTGGGCTACCTACAATGAGCAGTTCTTC. Its protein is CASSPRWATYNEQFF. Filled out from reference TRBV7-2 and TRBJ2-1, the complete variable domain reads GAGVSQSPSNKVTEKGKDVELRCDPISGHTALYWYRQSLGQGLEFLIYFQGNSAPDKSGLPSDRFSAERTGGSVSTLTIQRTQQEDSAVYLCASSPRWATYNEQFFGPGTRLTVL.